A selection of T cell receptor beta chains follows, all from one sample in a study of shared clonotypes between healthy human individuals. Some clones are missing from TCRdb's copy, which holds only in-frame ones; the method was immunoSEQ multiplex PCR. The data contain about 2.1 million clones, roughly 93% of them singletons. Material for sequencing was naive CD8+ T cells from PBMCs. The receptors come from a man aged 18 to 30 in good health. Some clones in this sample may be carry-over from other donors' samples. CDR3s include the opening cysteine and the closing phenylalanine or tryptophan. The D gene is left open where the match is weak. Where a row states a size, it is once, few, many or the class of an expanded clone; other rows omit it.

size: once; D: TRBD1; V: TRBV13; J: TRBJ2-1; CDR3: CASSKTGQGYNEQFF; DNA: TGTGCCAGCAGCAAAACGGGACAGGGTTACAATGAGCAGTTCTTC
size: NA; D: NA; V: TRBV7-9; J: TRBJ2-4; CDR3: CASSSSGPKNIQYF; DNA: TGTGCCAGCAGCTCCTCAGGGCCGAAAAACATTCAGTACTTC
size: NA; D: NA; V: TRBV6-5; J: TRBJ2-3; CDR3: CASSYSATTRDTQYF; DNA: TGTGCCAGCAGTTACTCGGCCACCACTAGAGATACGCAGTATTTT
size: NA; D: TRBD2; V: TRBV27; J: TRBJ2-7; CDR3: CASSLVLAGGPYEQYF; DNA: TGTGCCAGCAGTTTAGTTCTAGCGGGAGGGCCCTACGAGCAGTACTTC
size: NA; D: NA; V: TRBV19; J: TRBJ1-1; CDR3: CASKRRERGEAFF; DNA: TGTGCCAGTAAAAGGAGGGAGAGGGGTGAAGCTTTCTTT
size: once; D: TRBD2; V: TRBV27; J: TRBJ2-2; CDR3: CASSFGLAGGTGELFF; DNA: TGTGCCAGCAGTTTCGGACTAGCGGGAGGAACCGGGGAGCTGTTTTTT
size: NA; D: TRBD1; V: TRBV7-9; J: TRBJ2-2; CDR3: CASSLKTTGKSGELFF; DNA: TGTGCCAGCAGCTTGAAGACGACAGGGAAGAGCGGGGAGCTGTTTTTT
size: once; D: TRBD1; V: TRBV9; J: TRBJ2-1; CDR3: CASSPAGTEYNEQFF; DNA: TGTGCCAGCAGCCCCGCCGGGACAGAGTACAATGAGCAGTTCTTC
size: once; D: TRBD1; V: TRBV27; J: TRBJ1-5; CDR3: CASSLSAGTGDQPQHF; DNA: TGTGCCAGCAGCCTATCGGCCGGGACAGGTGATCAGCCCCAGCATTTT
size: NA; D: NA; V: TRBV29-1; J: TRBJ2-3; CDR3: CSATSAGPTTDTQYF; DNA: TGCAGCGCTACCTCCGCCGGACCTACCACAGATACGCAGTATTTT
size: once; D: TRBD1; V: TRBV27; J: TRBJ1-1; CDR3: CASRKDRGMTEAFF; DNA: TGTGCCAGCAGGAAGGACAGGGGAATGACTGAAGCTTTCTTT
size: NA; D: TRBD1; V: TRBV6-6; J: TRBJ1-2; CDR3: CASSPTGGEGYTF; DNA: TGTGCCAGCAGTCCGACAGGGGGCGAGGGCTACACCTTC
size: NA; D: TRBD2; V: TRBV10-1; J: TRBJ2-3; CDR3: CASSDVGLAEPFTDTQYF; DNA: TGCGCCAGCAGTGATGTAGGACTAGCGGAGCCTTTCACAGATACGCAGTATTTT
size: NA; D: NA; V: TRBV6-5; J: TRBJ2-1; CDR3: CASSYGTGVGDEQFF; DNA: TGTGCCAGCAGTTACGGAACGGGAGTGGGCGATGAGCAGTTCTTC
size: NA; D: NA; V: TRBV4-1; J: TRBJ2-1; CDR3: CASSQDQTYNEQFF; DNA: TGCGCCAGCAGCCAAGATCAGACCTACAATGAGCAGTTCTTC
size: NA; D: TRBD1; V: TRBV19; J: TRBJ2-7; CDR3: CASSIHGTDSYEQYF; DNA: TGTGCCAGTAGTATTCACGGGACAGATTCCTACGAGCAGTACTTC
size: NA; D: NA; V: TRBV7-9; J: TRBJ2-5; CDR3: CASSAKLGRETQYF; DNA: TGTGCCAGCAGCGCTAAGTTGGGGAGAGAGACCCAGTACTTC
size: NA; D: NA; V: TRBV5-1; J: TRBJ2-1; CDR3: CASSSREINYNEQFF; DNA: TGCGCCAGCAGCTCCCGGGAGATAAACTACAATGAGCAGTTCTTC
size: NA; D: NA; V: TRBV7-9; J: TRBJ2-1; CDR3: CASSRVLEGAHEQFF; DNA: TGTGCCAGCAGCCGCGTTCTGGAAGGGGCCCATGAGCAGTTCTTC
size: NA; D: NA; V: TRBV29-1; J: TRBJ1-1; CDR3: CSVATGTEAFF; DNA: TGCAGCGTCGCGACCGGGACTGAAGCTTTCTTT
size: NA; D: NA; V: TRBV7-9; J: TRBJ1-2; CDR3: CASSSGGLNYGYTF; DNA: TGTGCCAGCAGCTCCGGGGGGCTTAACTATGGCTACACCTTC
size: NA; D: NA; V: TRBV7-9; J: TRBJ2-7; CDR3: CASSLGAVAIYEQYF; DNA: TGTGCCAGCAGCTTAGGAGCAGTCGCTATATACGAGCAGTACTTC
size: once; D: TRBD1; V: TRBV27; J: TRBJ1-5; CDR3: CASSSTGDRGQPQHF; DNA: TGTGCCAGCAGTTCGACAGGGGACCGAGGTCAGCCCCAGCATTTT
size: NA; D: NA; V: TRBV7-9; J: TRBJ2-3; CDR3: CASSPQHSTDTQYF; DNA: TGTGCCAGCAGCCCCCAACATAGCACAGATACGCAGTATTTT
size: once; D: TRBD2; V: TRBV9; J: TRBJ2-5; CDR3: CASSVGLAGRGETQYF; DNA: TGTGCCAGCAGCGTAGGGCTAGCGGGAAGGGGAGAGACCCAGTACTTC
size: NA; D: TRBD1; V: TRBV5-1; J: TRBJ2-7; CDR3: CASSPDTGTGTFRYF; DNA: TGCGCCAGCAGCCCCGATACCGGGACAGGGACTTTTCGGTACTTC
size: NA; D: NA; V: TRBV29-1; J: TRBJ1-1; CDR3: CSWEGMNTEAFF; DNA: TGCAGCTGGGAGGGGATGAACACTGAAGCTTTCTTT
size: once; D: NA; V: TRBV7-9; J: TRBJ2-3; CDR3: CASSSFFQGHKDTQYF; DNA: TGTGCCAGCAGCTCCTTTTTTCAGGGGCATAAAGATACGCAGTATTTT
size: NA; D: NA; V: TRBV7-2; J: TRBJ2-1; CDR3: CASSLLRNEQFF; DNA: TGTGCCAGCAGCTTACTTCGGAATGAGCAGTTCTTC
size: NA; D: TRBD2; V: TRBV11-3; J: TRBJ2-1; CDR3: CASSLGGLAGGDEQFF; DNA: TGTGCCAGCAGCTTAGGGGGACTAGCGGGAGGGGATGAGCAGTTCTTC
size: NA; D: NA; V: TRBV13; J: TRBJ2-7; CDR3: CASSLLTPSYEQYF; DNA: TGTGCCAGCAGCTTATTAACCCCGTCCTACGAGCAGTACTTC
size: NA; D: NA; V: TRBV28; J: TRBJ1-1; CDR3: CASSSPRFENTEAFF; DNA: TGTGCCAGCAGTTCTCCGAGGTTTGAGAACACTGAAGCTTTCTTT
size: NA; D: TRBD1; V: TRBV14; J: TRBJ2-6; CDR3: CASSPWTGNPGANVLTF; DNA: TGTGCCAGCAGTCCTTGGACAGGTAACCCTGGGGCCAACGTCCTGACTTTC
size: NA; D: TRBD2; V: TRBV28; J: TRBJ2-5; CDR3: CASGLAGGETQYF; DNA: TGTGCCAGCGGCCTAGCGGGAGGAGAGACCCAGTACTTC
size: NA; D: NA; V: TRBV11-3; J: TRBJ1-5; CDR3: CASSLGRLCNQPQHF; DNA: TGTGCCAGCAGCCTGGGACGGCTTTGCAATCAGCCCCAGCATTTT
size: NA; D: NA; V: TRBV7-8; J: TRBJ1-1; CDR3: CASSPGAPEAFF; DNA: TGTGCCAGCAGCCCAGGGGCCCCTGAAGCTTTCTTT
size: NA; D: TRBD1; V: TRBV27; J: TRBJ2-3; CDR3: CASSSPQGTTDTQYF; DNA: TGTGCCAGCAGTTCCCCACAGGGGACCACAGATACGCAGTATTTT
size: NA; D: NA; V: TRBV21-1; J: TRBJ1-2; CDR3: CASSNRTAYGYTF; DNA: TGTGCCAGCAGCAATAGGACAGCGTATGGCTACACCTTC